This T cell receptor (beta chain) was identified during a study of shared clonotypes between healthy human individuals. Deep was the level at which the assay was run. Loaded into unsorted PBMC replicate PCRs was about 310 ng DNA, 25,000 to 30,000 T cell genomes. The method was immunoSEQ multiplex PCR; TCRdb's version includes in-frame clones alone and lacks a portion of them. Among 530,000 or so clones listed, over 75% were seen once. The donors, healthy adults who were HIV-negative, had experienced no recent acute infections or vaccinations. Germline V gives CDR1 SGHTA, CDR2 FQGNSA. The CDR3 is 14 residues long. V was trimmed by 1 base and J by 4 bases, leaving 10 bases between them. This clone was detected once.

The sequence was collected from a woman in her forties in good health. Some clones in this sample may be carry-over from other donors' samples. Sequencing used PBMCs. The chain joins TRBV7-2 to TRBJ1-1; D call uncertain. CDR3 DNA: TGTGCCAGCAGCTTAGTGGGGTGGGGCACTGAAGCTTTCTTT. As protein: CASSLVGWGTEAFF.